A selection of T cell receptor beta chains follows, all from one sample in a study of regulatory T cells in long-lasting Graves disease. TCRdb re-analysed the multiplex PCR reads in MiXCR, keeping a single row per CDR3 protein. The sample carries around 330,000 distinct CDR3 sequences, under 20% recorded once. Sequenced material: peripheral blood mononuclear cells (PBMCs), taken at new diagnosis, from a patient treated with antithyroid drugs. These receptors originate from a female donor with Graves disease. Both conserved end residues are part of each CDR3. D genes are given only for firm matches. Size values are once, few and many counts, or a class for expanded clones, and some rows have none.

clone size	J gene	D gene	V gene	CDR3 DNA	CDR3 protein
many	TRBJ2-3	.	TRBV5-1	TGCGCCAGCAGCTTGACTTGGGTGGATACGCAGTATTTT	CASSLTWVDTQYF
few	TRBJ2-1	.	TRBV6-1	TGTGCCAGCAAAATAGCGGAGCCCTCCTACAATGAGCAGTTCTTC	CASKIAEPSYNEQFF
many	TRBJ2-6	.	TRBV2	TGTGCCAGCAGTGGCCCGAGCCGGAGGACTGGGGCCAACGTCCTGACTTTC	CASSGPSRRTGANVLTF
few	TRBJ1-2	.	TRBV24-1	TGTGCCTCTTCGGCAGGGAACTATGGCTACACCTTC	CASSAGNYGYTF
many	TRBJ2-3	TRBD2	TRBV7-3	TGTGCCAGCAGCCCTACTAGCGGGAGAGACAGCACAGATACGCAGTATTTT	CASSPTSGRDSTDTQYF
.	TRBJ1-5	.	TRBV6-1	TGTGCCACTCAAATCCAGGAAACTTACAATCAGCCCCAGCATTTT	CATQIQETYNQPQHF
many	TRBJ2-7	TRBD1	TRBV7-8	TGTGCCAGCAGCTGGGACAGGGGAAACGAGCAGTACTTC	CASSWDRGNEQYF
many	TRBJ2-7	.	TRBV5-6	TGTGCCAGCAGCCAATCTGATTTAGAGCAGTACTTC	CASSQSDLEQYF
few	TRBJ1-5	.	TRBV5-1	TGTGCCAGCAGCTTGTGGAGGCCCCCTAGCAATCAGCCCCAGCATTTT	CASSLWRPPSNQPQHF
few	TRBJ2-1	.	TRBV3-1	TGTGCCAGCAGCCAAGAAGGATGGGATGAGCAGTTCTTC	CASSQEGWDEQFF
few	TRBJ1-2	.	TRBV5-1	TGCGCCAGCAGCTTGGAGGGGACGGTAAACTATGGCTACACCTTC	CASSLEGTVNYGYTF
many	TRBJ2-3	.	TRBV5-5	TGTGCCAGCACCCCGGGTAATACGCAGTATTTT	CASTPGNTQYF
many	TRBJ1-5	.	TRBV6-1	TGTGCCAGCAGTCCCCGCACGGGTGGCAATCAGCCCCAGCATTTT	CASSPRTGGNQPQHF
.	TRBJ1-2	TRBD1	TRBV5-1	TGCGCCAGCAGCGGGACAGGGATCTACTATGGCTACACCTTC	CASSGTGIYYGYTF
.	TRBJ2-3	TRBD2	TRBV30	TGTGCCTGGAGGTTGCGGGAGTCTGGAGATACGCAGTATTTT	CAWRLRESGDTQYF
few	TRBJ2-1	.	TRBV7-9	TGTGCCAGCAGCCCAGCAGGGACGATCTCCTACAATGAGCAGTTCTTC	CASSPAGTISYNEQFF
many	TRBJ2-5	.	TRBV12-3/TRBV12-4	TGTGCCAGCAGTCCCCGTAGTTACGAGACCCAGTACTTC	CASSPRSYETQYF
many	TRBJ2-1	.	TRBV28	TGTGCCAGCTCCATTGTGGAGGATGAGCAGTTCTTC	CASSIVEDEQFF
.	TRBJ2-3	TRBD2	TRBV28	TGTGCCAGTGGGACTAGCGGGATATGGGATACGCAGTATTTT	CASGTSGIWDTQYF
.	TRBJ2-6	TRBD1	TRBV6-1	TGTGCCAGCAACCGGGACAGGGTAGGGCTCGGGGGGGCCAACGTCCTGACTTTC	CASNRDRVGLGGANVLTF
many	TRBJ1-1	.	TRBV2	TGTGCCAGCCTCACGGGGCAGCTTATGAACACTGAAGCTTTCTTT	CASLTGQLMNTEAFF
many	TRBJ1-1	.	TRBV6-1	TGTGCCAGCAGTCCTCTGGTGGGGGGAGGCACTGAAGCTTTCTTT	CASSPLVGGGTEAFF
few	TRBJ1-5	.	TRBV12-3/TRBV12-4	TGTGCCAGCAGCCCCGAAGGGGCGCGCAATCAGCCCCAGCATTTT	CASSPEGARNQPQHF
many	TRBJ1-5	.	TRBV7-9	TGTGCCAGCAGCTTTCAGCATCAGCCCCAGCATTTT	CASSFQHQPQHF
many	TRBJ2-7	TRBD1	TRBV5-1	TGCGCCAGCAGCCAGACAGGGGGCTACGAGCAGTACTTC	CASSQTGGYEQYF